These 2 T cell receptor beta chains originate from one sample sequenced in a study of T-cell memory formation after mild COVID-19. In TCRdb, the 5' RACE reads were re-called with MiXCR into one record per CDR3 protein. The sample carries approximately 150,000 distinct CDR3 sequences, roughly 14% recorded once. The sample was PBMCs or a T cell subset sorted from them (not recorded which). The source of these receptors is an adult woman who had mild COVID-19 (a few samples of this study predate the infection). Cell type and time point are not known.

This chain connects TRBV15 to TRBJ2-5; D uncertain. V was pared by 3 bases and J by 2 bases, with 13 bases between. This CDR3 has 15 amino acids. Germline values: CDR1 LNHNV, CDR2 YYDKDF (reference sequence). Here the CDR3 DNA reads TGTGCCACCAGCAGGCCTGGGCCTAGTCAAGAGACCCAGTACTTC. Translated: CATSRPGPSQETQYF.

The rearrangement uses TRBV28 and TRBJ1-2; the D is unclear. Germline CDR1 MDHEN, CDR2 SYDVKM. The ends were cut back, 3 bases at V and 8 bases at J, with 13 bases in the middle. CDR3 length equals 13 residues. The CDR3 region is CASSFGPSRGYTF. The CDR3 coding sequence is TGTGCCAGCAGTTTTGGTCCCTCCCGAGGCTACACCTTC.